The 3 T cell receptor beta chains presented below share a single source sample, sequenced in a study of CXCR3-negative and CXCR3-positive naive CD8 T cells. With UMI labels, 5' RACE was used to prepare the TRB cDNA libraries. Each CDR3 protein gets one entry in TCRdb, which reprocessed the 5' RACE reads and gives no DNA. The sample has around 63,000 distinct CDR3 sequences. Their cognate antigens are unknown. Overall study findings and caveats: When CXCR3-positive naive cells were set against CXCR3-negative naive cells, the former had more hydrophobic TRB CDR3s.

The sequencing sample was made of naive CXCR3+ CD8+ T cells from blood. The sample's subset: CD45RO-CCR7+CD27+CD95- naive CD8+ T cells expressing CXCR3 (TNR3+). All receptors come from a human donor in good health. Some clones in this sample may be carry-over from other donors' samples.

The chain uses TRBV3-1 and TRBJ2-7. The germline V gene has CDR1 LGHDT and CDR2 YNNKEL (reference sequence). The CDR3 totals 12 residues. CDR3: CASSPSRGEQYF.

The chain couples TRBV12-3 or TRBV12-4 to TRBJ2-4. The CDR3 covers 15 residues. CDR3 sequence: CASSLFRAVKNIQYF.

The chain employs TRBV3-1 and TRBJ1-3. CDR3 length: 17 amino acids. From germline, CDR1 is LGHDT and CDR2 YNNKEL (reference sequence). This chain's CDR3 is CASSPIRLGNSGNTIYF.